The 8 T cell receptor beta chains given below trace back to one sample, sequenced in a study of response to subunit inactivated influenza vaccine. Via MiXCR, TCRdb re-called the RT-PCR reads, giving one row per CDR3 protein. The data contain 650,000 to 800,000 distinct CDR3 sequences, approximately 15% of them singletons. Sample: PBMCs from blood, taken less than 15 days before vaccination. The receptors were gathered from a man aged 50 to 59 who received an inactivated influenza vaccine.

Only one count was recorded for this clonotype. This chain connects TRBV6-1 to TRBJ2-2; D is possibly TRBD2 (6 bases). The CDR3 has 17 residues. The germline V and J ends were trimmed by 7 bases and 1 base, with 19 bases remaining between them. CDR1 is MNHNS and CDR2 is SASEGT in the germline V gene. CDR3 DNA: TGTGCCAGCATGAGAAGTCTAGCGACCTGGAACACCGGGGAGCTGTTTTTT. It translates to CASMRSLATWNTGELFF.

This chain uses TRBV7-8 with TRBJ2-5, with 16 bases matching TRBD2. The CDR3 spans 18 residues. CDR1 and CDR2 from the germline V gene are SGHVS and FQNEAQ. V dropped 4 bases and J dropped 2; count of bases not matched to a gene: 7. The CDR3 DNA reads TGTGCCAGCAGCTACCTCGGGACTAGCGGGAGGGAACAAGAGACCCAGTACTTC. Translating it yields CASSYLGTSGREQETQYF.

The count of this clonotype is one. Just one base apart from a much larger clone, this may be a read error. This rearrangement joins TRBV12-3 or TRBV12-4 to TRBJ1-3, with TRBD1 matching over 8 bases. J lost 2 bases, V lost 7 bases, and 1 base had no gene match. There are 13 residues in the CDR3. CDR3 coding DNA: TGTGCCAGCAAGACAGGGGCTGGAAACACCATATATTTT. Encoded protein: CASKTGAGNTIYF.

The V and J genes are TRBV6-5 and TRBJ2-7; D is possibly TRBD2 (6 bases). The CDR3 totals 15 residues. Germline V gene data show CDR1 as MNHEY and CDR2 as SVGAGI. V gave up 2 bases and J gave up 2 bases, with 13 bases separating them. The CDR3 loop reads CASSYGGQSTYEQYF. In DNA, the CDR3 is TGTGCCAGCAGTTACGGAGGGCAGTCTACCTACGAGCAGTACTTC.

V usage is TRBV24-1 and J usage is TRBJ2-1, with 12 bases fitting TRBD1. This CDR3 spans 18 amino acids. After removal of 0 bases from V and 6 bases from J, the junction contained 8 bases not matched to a gene. The germline gives CDR1 KGHDR, CDR2 SFDVKD. CDR3 sequence: CATSDLRYGTGGLNEQFF. CDR3 nucleotides: TGTGCCACCAGTGATTTGAGGTATGGGACAGGGGGCCTCAATGAGCAGTTCTTC.

This clonotype occurred a few times. J is TRBJ1-1 and V is TRBV5-1; D remains unclear. Germline V gene lookup returns CDR1 SGHRS and CDR2 YFSETQ. V was clipped by 4 bases and J by 0 bases, with 10 bases between them. The CDR3 sequence is 14 residues long. The CDR3 region has the DNA TGCGCCAGCAGCGCGGGAGGGTTGAACACTGAAGCTTTCTTT. Translation gives CASSAGGLNTEAFF.

This sequence joins TRBV10-3 and TRBJ2-4; 9 bases are a match to TRBD1. The CDR3 loop spans 19 amino acids. Trimming took 0 bases from V and 6 from J; bases not matched to a gene: 15. In germline, CDR1 is ENHRY, CDR2 SYGVKD. CDR3 sequence: CAISESAGTGIGERNIQYF. The CDR3 DNA reads as TGTGCCATCAGTGAGTCAGCCGGGACAGGGATCGGGGAGAGAAACATTCAGTACTTC.

The rearrangement uses TRBV7-9 and TRBJ2-2; either TRBD1 or TRBD2 may fit D (5 bases each). V was pared by 6 bases and J by 6 bases, with 17 bases between. This CDR3 is 15 amino acids long. Germline assignment: CDR1 SEHNR and CDR2 FQNEAQ (reference sequence). The CDR3 sequence is CASRVGTSPPGELFF. The DNA for the CDR3 is TGTGCCAGCAGGGTGGGGACCTCCCCACCCGGGGAGCTGTTTTTT. The entire variable domain, with the rest obtained from reference TRBV7-9 and TRBJ2-2, is as follows: DTGVSQNPRHKITKRGQNVTFRCDPISEHNRLYWYRQTLGQGPEFLTYFQNEAQLEKSRLLSDRFSAERPKGSFSTLEIQRTEQGDSAMYLCASRVGTSPPGELFFGEGSRLTVL.